What follows are 31 T cell receptor beta chains derived from one specimen sequenced in a study of somatic mutations in cytotoxic T cells in rheumatoid arthritis. Profiling relied on immunoSEQ multiplex PCR, and the TCRdb table lists in-frame clones only, not all of them. The table includes roughly 13,000 clones, around 80% detected once. Sequencing was carried out using CD8+ T cells sorted from blood. Receptors were obtained from an adult with rheumatoid arthritis.

The chain has TRBV28 and TRBJ2-3, with D maybe TRBD2 (5 bases). CDR1 MDHEN and CDR2 SYDVKM come from the germline V gene. CDR3 size: 13 residues. V was pared by 4 bases and J by 7 bases, with 12 bases between. The CDR3 coding sequence is TGTGCCAGCAGTTCGGGGAACTTATATACGCAGTATTTT. Amino acids: CASSSGNLYTQYF.

V is TRBV7-9 and J is TRBJ2-7; D is possibly TRBD2 (5 bases). Germline V gene lookup returns CDR1 SEHNR and CDR2 FQNEAQ (reference sequence). CDR3 length: 16 amino acids. The V end was cut by 3 bases, the J end by 0 bases, with 15 bases between. CDR3 protein: CASSFSGPLDSYEQYF. As DNA, the CDR3 is TGTGCCAGCAGCTTCAGCGGACCACTCGACTCCTACGAGCAGTACTTC. Drawing the rest from reference TRBV7-9 and TRBJ2-7, the complete variable domain is DTGVSQNPRHKITKRGQNVTFRCDPISEHNRLYWYRQTLGQGPEFLTYFQNEAQLEKSRLLSDRFSAERPKGSFSTLEIQRTEQGDSAMYLCASSFSGPLDSYEQYFGPGTRLTVT.

This clone was detected only a few times. The chain couples TRBV5-1 to TRBJ1-2; D might be TRBD1 (5 bases). The germline V gene has CDR1 SGHRS and CDR2 YFSETQ. Between the trimmed V and J ends, which lost 2 bases and 4 bases, there was a span of 12 bases. This CDR3 is built from 14 residues. CDR3 sequence: CASSFGQGGYGYTF. DNA for the CDR3: TGCGCCAGCAGCTTCGGCCAGGGAGGCTATGGCTACACCTTC.

The J gene is TRBJ2-1, the V gene TRBV19, with D tentatively TRBD2 (6 bases). The length of the CDR3 is 15 residues. Germline CDR1 reads LNHDA; CDR2 reads SQIVND (reference sequence). The V end lost 3 bases, the J end lost 8 bases, and 17 bases lay between the germline ends. The CDR3 sequence is CASSIEGPLAYEQFF. The DNA for the CDR3 is TGTGCCAGTAGTATCGAGGGCCCACTAGCCTATGAGCAGTTCTTC.

This clone was counted only a few times. V usage is TRBV6-5 and J usage is TRBJ1-1; D ambiguous. Per the germline V gene, CDR1 is MNHEY and CDR2 is SVGAGI. V lost 7 bases and J lost 1, with 10 bases in between. The CDR3 has 13 amino acids. CDR3 sequence (DNA): TGTGCCAGCATCGACCACAGGAACACTGAAGCTTTCTTT. It translates to CASIDHRNTEAFF.

This CDR3 is CSVDRLGLAGEGYTYNEQFF. Here the CDR3 DNA reads TGCAGCGTTGACCGCCTCGGACTAGCGGGGGAAGGTTATACCTACAATGAGCAGTTCTTC. The gene calls are TRBV29-1 and TRBJ2-1, with 13 bases that match TRBD2. The germline gives CDR1 SQVTM, CDR2 ANQGSEA. J gave up 2 bases and V 3 bases, and 16 bases lay outside the gene matches. The CDR3 is made up of 20 amino acids.

This clone has a single count. The chain recombines TRBV27 with TRBJ1-2; unclear D gene. The V end was cut by 0 bases, the J end by 6 bases, with 17 bases between. From germline, CDR1 is MNHEY and CDR2 SMNVEV (reference sequence). This CDR3 is 16 amino acids long. The CDR3 DNA is TGTGCCAGCAGTTTATCGATGCGGACCACGAGGGATGGCTACACCTTC. It translates to CASSLSMRTTRDGYTF.

The chain links TRBV19 to TRBJ1-4; the D gene is possibly TRBD1 (6 bases). CDR1 and CDR2 (germline): LNHDA, SQIVND (reference sequence). The V and J ends lost 5 bases and 8 bases respectively, with 15 bases between them. CDR3 length: 14 amino acids. CDR3 loop: CASSYGGRGEKLFF. DNA for the CDR3: TGTGCCAGTAGTTACGGGGGGCGAGGGGAAAAACTGTTTTTT. The complete variable domain, with remaining parts taken from reference TRBV19 and TRBJ1-4, reads DGGITQSPKYLFRKEGQNVTLSCEQNLNHDAMYWYRQDPGQGLRLIYYSQIVNDFQKGDIAEGYSVSREKKESFPLTVTSAQKNPTAFYLCASSYGGRGEKLFFGSGTQLSVL.

The gene calls are TRBV30 and TRBJ2-1, with 14 bases aligning to TRBD2. The CDR3 sequence is 14 residues long. Germline V gene data show CDR1 as GTSNPN and CDR2 as SVGIG (reference sequence). The junction had 1 base not matched to a gene; V was cut back by 3 bases and J by 6 bases. CDR3 coding DNA: TGTGCCTGGAGGGGACTAGCGGGAGTCAATGAGCAGTTCTTC. Encoded protein: CAWRGLAGVNEQFF.

As DNA, the CDR3 is TGTGCCAGCAGCTTAAAGCTGGCGGGCCAGAGGCATACGCAGTATTTT. This translates into CASSLKLAGQRHTQYF. This chain uses TRBV7-8 with TRBJ2-3; D perhaps matches TRBD2 (5 bases). This CDR3 has 16 amino acids. The germline CDR1 and CDR2 sequences are SGHVS and FQNEAQ. Trimming took off 2 bases at V and 7 bases at J, with 19 bases between the two ends.

This chain uses TRBV30 with TRBJ2-1, with D perhaps TRBD2 (6 bases). Trimming removed 3 bases at V and 2 bases at J, with 14 bases between. The CDR3 extends over 15 amino acids. CDR1 and CDR2 (germline): GTSNPN, SVGIG (reference sequence). The CDR3 loop reads CAWRGLPNPYNEQFF. The CDR3 bases are TGTGCCTGGAGGGGACTCCCGAACCCCTACAATGAGCAGTTCTTC.

Note on this clone: Compared with germline, one end of the junction differs, possibly owing to a read error. The V gene is TRBV5-1, the J gene TRBJ2-1, with D hard to call. The germline gives CDR1 SGHRS, CDR2 YFSETQ. The CDR3 contains 13 residues. CDR3 loop: CASSHRVYDEQFF. CDR3 coding DNA: TGCGCCAGCAGCCACAGAGTCTACGATGAGCAGTTCTTC.

This rearrangement joins TRBV4-2 to TRBJ1-5; TRBD1 matches at 7 bases. There are 15 residues in the CDR3. Unmatched junction bases numbered 5, after V lost 3 bases and J lost 3 bases. From germline, CDR1 is LGHNA and CDR2 YNFKEQ. CDR3 sequence: CASSQGDRVNQPQHF. The CDR3 DNA is TGTGCCAGCAGCCAGGGCGACAGGGTCAATCAGCCCCAGCATTTT.

The rearrangement links TRBV27 to TRBJ2-1; 9 bases match TRBD2. The V gene end was trimmed by 4 bases and the J gene end by 6 bases; junction bases not matched to a gene: 7. CDR1 is MNHEY, CDR2 SMNVEV, per germline (reference sequence). This CDR3 is 15 amino acids long. The DNA for the CDR3 is TGTGCCAGCAGTTCCTTTAGCGGGAGCGGCAATGAGCAGTTCTTC. Its protein product is CASSSFSGSGNEQFF.

A few counts support this clone. V gene TRBV4-1 combines with J gene TRBJ1-1, with D possibly matching TRBD1 (5 bases). The CDR3 is 15 residues long. With 1 base removed from V and 10 bases from J, the gap between germline ends came to 19 bases. The germline V gene has CDR1 MGHRA and CDR2 YSYEKL. The CDR3 protein is CASSQGGEGVIPAFF. For the CDR3, the DNA is TGCGCCAGCAGCCAAGGTGGAGAAGGGGTTATCCCAGCTTTCTTT.

The rearrangement uses TRBV9 and TRBJ2-2, with 8 bases matching TRBD2. The V gene end was trimmed by 4 bases and the J gene end by 2 bases; junction bases not matched to a gene: 13. The CDR3 runs 18 residues. The germline CDR1 and CDR2 sequences are SGDLS and YYNGEE. This CDR3 is CASSPRWSGRRNTGELFF. The CDR3 DNA reads TGTGCCAGCAGCCCCCGTTGGAGCGGGAGAAGAAACACCGGGGAGCTGTTTTTT.

This chain uses TRBV14 with TRBJ1-1; possible D gene TRBD1, 6 bases. The CDR3 consists of 16 residues. V was pared by 3 bases and J by 2 bases, with 16 bases between. Germline-derived CDR1 and CDR2 are SGHDN and FVKESK. The CDR3 DNA follows: TGTGCCAGCAGCCATTGGGGGGGGCGAGGAAACACTGAAGCTTTCTTT. Translating gives CASSHWGGRGNTEAFF.

The chain combines TRBV7-9 with TRBJ1-2, with a weak D call TRBD1 (6 bases). Germline V gene lookup returns CDR1 SEHNR and CDR2 FQNEAQ (reference sequence). Trimming shortened V by 3 bases and J by 7 bases, and 12 bases separated the two germline ends. This CDR3 region has 13 residues. In DNA, the CDR3 is TGTGCCAGCAGCTTCACGGGGGGCTTTGGCTACACCTTC. Protein: CASSFTGGFGYTF.

The rearrangement uses TRBV29-1 and TRBJ1-2; D uncertain. This CDR3 is 13 amino acids long. Germline assignment: CDR1 SQVTM and CDR2 ANQGSEA. Trimming stripped 1 base from V and 1 base from J, with 7 bases between. In DNA form, the CDR3 reads TGCAGCGTTGAAGGAAACGTTAACTATGGCTACACCTTC. This gives the protein CSVEGNVNYGYTF.

The chain links TRBV30 to TRBJ2-1, with 8 bases identical to TRBD1. V lost 7 bases to trimming and J lost 5 bases; unmatched junction nucleotides: 10. The CDR3 contains 14 residues. Germline V lookup: CDR1 GTSNPN, CDR2 SVGIG (reference sequence). Here the CDR3 DNA reads TGTGCCTCAATACCGGGACAGGAGAACAATGAGCAGTTCTTC. The encoded protein is CASIPGQENNEQFF.

The chain combines TRBV5-1 with TRBJ2-1, with D perhaps TRBD1 or TRBD2 (6 bases each). Germline V gene sequence: CDR1 SGHRS, CDR2 YFSETQ. The CDR3 loop spans 15 amino acids. V was shortened by 2 bases and J by 8 bases, with 17 bases between the two germline ends. The CDR3 nucleotides read TGCGCCAGCAGCTTCCGTGGGGGGCGATGGGATGAGCAGTTCTTC. Translation: CASSFRGGRWDEQFF.

The chain has TRBV27 and TRBJ2-1; D is undetermined. The germline V gene has CDR1 MNHEY and CDR2 SMNVEV (reference sequence). CDR3 length equals 15 residues. Trimming pared 5 bases from V and 2 bases from J, leaving 13 bases between. The CDR3 protein is CASSPRRLTYNEQFF. The CDR3 DNA is TGTGCCAGCAGTCCACGACGTCTCACCTACAATGAGCAGTTCTTC.

The rearrangement joins TRBV28 to TRBJ2-2, with D maybe TRBD2 (5 bases). The CDR3 consists of 14 residues. Trimming pared 9 bases from V and 2 bases from J, leaving 13 bases between. Germline assignment: CDR1 MDHEN and CDR2 SYDVKM. CDR3 DNA sequence: TGTGCCAGTACGGGATTTCAAAACACCGGGGAGCTGTTTTTT. Amino acids: CASTGFQNTGELFF.

The rearrangement joins TRBV7-9 to TRBJ2-7; the match to TRBD2 covers 14 bases. The CDR3 runs to 18 residues. The germline CDR1 and CDR2 sequences are SEHNR and FQNEAQ (reference sequence). V gave up 6 bases and J gave up 0 bases; unmatched junction bases: 10. The CDR3 nucleotides are TGTGCCAGCAGGAGGGGACTAGCGGGGGCCTCGAGCTCCTACGAGCAGTACTTC. It yields the protein CASRRGLAGASSSYEQYF. The complete variable domain, with remaining parts taken from reference TRBV7-9 and TRBJ2-7, reads DTGVSQNPRHKITKRGQNVTFRCDPISEHNRLYWYRQTLGQGPEFLTYFQNEAQLEKSRLLSDRFSAERPKGSFSTLEIQRTEQGDSAMYLCASRRGLAGASSSYEQYFGPGTRLTVT.

This clone was picked up one time. This sequence joins TRBV27 and TRBJ1-4; possibly TRBD1 for D (6 bases). The CDR3 is 15 amino acids. The germline gives CDR1 MNHEY, CDR2 SMNVEV (reference sequence). Trimming took 4 bases from V and 6 from J, leaving 15 bases between them. DNA for the CDR3: TGTGCCAGCAGTTCCCACAGGGAGGGCGATGAAAAACTGTTTTTT. Amino acid sequence: CASSSHREGDEKLFF.

The V gene is TRBV15, the J gene TRBJ2-1, with D possibly called TRBD1 or TRBD2 (5 bases each). There are 14 residues in the CDR3. Germline CDR1 LNHNV, CDR2 YYDKDF (reference sequence). The V end lost 5 bases, the J end lost 10 bases, and 18 bases lay between the germline ends. CDR3 DNA: TGTGCCACCAGCTATTCCGGGGCGGCCCAAGAGCAGTTCTTC. This codes for CATSYSGAAQEQFF.

The chain joins TRBV7-8 to TRBJ2-2; D gene unclear. The germline V gene has CDR1 SGHVS and CDR2 FQNEAQ. The CDR3 runs to 15 residues. V dropped 3 bases and J dropped 1 base, with 9 bases sitting between them. The CDR3 reads CASSLADGNTGELFF. In DNA, the CDR3 is TGTGCCAGCAGCTTGGCGGATGGGAACACCGGGGAGCTGTTTTTT.

This chain links TRBV9 with TRBJ2-3, with D perhaps matching TRBD2 (6 bases). Trimming left V 1 base short and J 0 bases short, with 9 bases between. The CDR3 is made up of 15 amino acids. Germline V gene sequence: CDR1 SGDLS, CDR2 YYNGEE. CDR3 DNA: TGTGCCAGCAGCGTACGGGCGGGGAGCACAGATACGCAGTATTTT. Translating it yields CASSVRAGSTDTQYF.

The chain uses TRBV2 and TRBJ1-2; 10 bases are a match to TRBD1. The V gene end was trimmed by 9 bases and the J gene end by 8 bases; junction bases not matched to a gene: 6. In germline, CDR1 is SNHLY, CDR2 FYNNEI. The CDR3 is made up of 12 amino acids. CDR3 coding DNA: TGTGCCAGGGCCGGGACAGGGGACGGCTACACCTTC. Amino acids: CARAGTGDGYTF. Filled out from reference TRBV2 and TRBJ1-2, the complete variable domain reads EPEVTQTPSHQVTQMGQEVILRCVPISNHLYFYWYRQILGQKVEFLVSFYNNEISEKSEIFDDQFSVERPDGSNFTLKIRSTKLEDSAMYFCARAGTGDGYTFGSGTRLTVV.

This CDR3 reads CASSQAGTGRHEQFF. The CDR3 nucleotides are TGCGCCAGCAGCCAAGCCGGGACAGGGCGACATGAGCAGTTCTTC. The genes are TRBV4-1 and TRBJ2-1, with 9 positions matching TRBD1. Germline CDR1 is MGHRA and CDR2 is YSYEKL. CDR3 size: 15 residues. J lost 8 bases, V lost 1 base, and 6 bases had no gene match.

Of note for this clone: At the DNA level, this CDR3 is encoded by other sequences in the same sample as well. The chain carries TRBV11-2 and TRBJ1-1, with D possibly being TRBD1 (6 bases). The CDR3 extends over 15 amino acids. Germline CDR1 SGHAT, CDR2 FQNNGV. V shed 6 bases and J shed 6 bases, with 20 bases lying between them. This chain's CDR3 is CASRFLNRDGAEAFF. In DNA form, the CDR3 reads TGTGCCAGCAGGTTTCTAAACAGGGATGGGGCTGAAGCTTTCTTT.